The 3 T cell receptor beta chains listed next were all sequenced from one sample in a study of neurological immune-mediated disorders. MiXCR, run by TCRdb on the 5' RACE reads, gives a single entry per CDR3 protein. Counted here are roughly 74,000 distinct CDR3 sequences, less than 5.5% occurring once; the ten biggest clones make up around 7.2%. The sequencing sample was made of PBMCs. These receptors all stem from a man aged 18 to 29 with multiple sclerosis.

In its sample, this clonotype was seen many times. This rearrangement joins TRBV7-9 to TRBJ2-1, with 9 bases lining up with TRBD2. V was clipped by 4 bases and J by 4 bases; unmatched bases: 11. This CDR3 contains 17 residues. Germline V gene sequence: CDR1 SEHNR, CDR2 FQNEAQ (reference sequence). The CDR3 protein is CASSSRPLAGTYNEQFF. The DNA for the CDR3 is TGTGCCAGCAGCTCCCGGCCCCTAGCGGGAACGTACAATGAGCAGTTCTTC.

The table lists this clonotype with many counts. This sequence joins TRBV3-1 and TRBJ2-7, with unresolved D. The V and J ends lost 1 base and 1 base respectively, with 8 bases between them. Germline CDR1 and CDR2: LGHDT and YNNKEL (reference sequence). The CDR3 is made up of 14 amino acids. As DNA, the CDR3 is TGTGCCAGCAGCCAAGGGGCAGGATCCTACGAGCAGTACTTC. Translating gives CASSQGAGSYEQYF.

This clonotype was picked up many times. The chain has TRBV7-8 and TRBJ2-4, with D perhaps matching TRBD1 (5 bases). Germline CDR1 reads SGHVS; CDR2 reads FQNEAQ. V gave up 5 bases and J gave up 1 base, with 12 bases separating them. The CDR3 extends over 15 amino acids. In nucleotides, the CDR3 is TGTGCCAGCAGCGAGACAGCGTTGGCCAAAAACATTCAGTACTTC. This gives the protein CASSETALAKNIQYF.